This T cell receptor (beta chain) was documented in a study of response to subunit inactivated influenza vaccine. Each CDR3 protein gets one entry after TCRdb re-called the RT-PCR reads with MiXCR. Among about 570,000 distinct CDR3 sequences listed, around 10% were seen once. The trim removed 2 bases at V and 5 bases at J, leaving 7 bases unmatched. Germline assignment: CDR1 SNHLY and CDR2 FYNNEI. The CDR3 covers 15 residues. This same sample was also taken into another study, of T cells expressing NK-cell markers. That report notes: UMIs accompanied the 5'RACE template switching by which TCR beta cDNA was made. Underlying the TCR beta repertoires were sorted CD3+CD56+NKG2C+, CD3+CD56+NKG2C- and CD3+CD56-NKG2C+ T cells. Among eight sequenced donors, seven carried HCMV seropositivity while one was seronegative.

The input for sequencing was PBMCs from blood, taken on the day of vaccination. This sequence joins TRBV2 and TRBJ2-5; 8 nucleotides agree with TRBD2. The clonotype comes from a man in his fifties or sixties who received an inactivated influenza vaccine. The CDR3 bases are TGTGCCAGCAGTGAACTCGGACTAGCATCGGAGACCCAGTACTTC. Residues: CASSELGLASETQYF.